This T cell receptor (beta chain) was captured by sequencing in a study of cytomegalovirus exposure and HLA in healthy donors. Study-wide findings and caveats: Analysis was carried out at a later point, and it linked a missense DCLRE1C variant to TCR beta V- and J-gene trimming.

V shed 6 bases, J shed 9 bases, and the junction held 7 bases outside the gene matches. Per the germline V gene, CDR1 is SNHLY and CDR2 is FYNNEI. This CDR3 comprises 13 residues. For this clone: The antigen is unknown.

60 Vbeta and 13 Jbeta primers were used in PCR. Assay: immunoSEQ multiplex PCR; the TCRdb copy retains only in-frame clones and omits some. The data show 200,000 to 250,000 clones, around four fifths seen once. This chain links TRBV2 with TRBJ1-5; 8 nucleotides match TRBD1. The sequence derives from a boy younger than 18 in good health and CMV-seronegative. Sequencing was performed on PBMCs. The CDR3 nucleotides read TGTGCCAGCAGCTCAGGGGGCCTGGGGCCCCAGCATTTT. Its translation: CASSSGGLGPQHF.